These 4 T cell receptor delta chains share one sample of origin, sequenced in a study of gamma-delta T cells after stem cell transplantation. TCRdb reanalyzed the RT-PCR reads using CATT. This sample has over a thousand delta-chain clones; roughly 40% occur once, and the top ten carry roughly 28%. Specimen: gamma-delta T cells. These receptors originate from a human donor. It is not recorded whose cells these are; they may come from a transplant donor. This table probably holds off-target reads from a library built for another chain.

This clone was counted a few times. The chain employs TRDV2 and TRDJ1; 12 bases match TRDD3. Looked up from germline, CDR1 is GEAIGNYY and CDR2 is EKD. The CDR3 length is 17 residues. V gave up 0 bases and J gave up 6 bases; unmatched junction bases: 10. The CDR3 bases are TGTGCCTGTGACACCGTTACTGGGGGATACTACGGGAATAAACTCATCTTT. Protein: CACDTVTGGYYGNKLIF.

The chain is built from TRDV2 and TRDJ3; 10 nucleotides match TRDD3. In germline, CDR1 is GEAIGNYY, CDR2 EKD. CDR3 size: 18 residues. The junction had 4 bases not matched to a gene; V was cut back by 3 bases and J by 0 bases. CDR3 region: CACDRLGDASWDTRQMFF. CDR3 in DNA: TGTGCCTGTGACCGACTGGGGGATGCCTCCTGGGACACCCGACAGATGTTTTTC.

In this sample, this clone turned up once. An end of the junction differs from the germline gene, which may be a read error. This chain's CDR3 is CSCDSVLGDTEGPYTDKLIF. The CDR3 DNA reads as TGTTCCTGTGACAGCGTACTGGGGGATACGGAGGGCCCATACACCGATAAACTCATCTTT. The chain couples TRDV2 to TRDJ1; TRDD3 matches at 13 bases. This CDR3 has 20 amino acids. CDR1 is GEAIGNYY and CDR2 is EKD in the germline V gene.

The J gene is TRDJ1, the V gene TRDV2; 9 bases fit TRDD3. CDR1 GEAIGNYY and CDR2 EKD come from the germline V gene. V lost 4 bases to trimming and J lost 0 bases; unmatched junction nucleotides: 14. The CDR3 covers 18 residues. The CDR3 sequence: CACDNLLGDREYTDKLIF. In DNA, the CDR3 is TGTGCCTGTGATAACCTCCTGGGGGATCGAGAGTACACCGATAAACTCATCTTT.